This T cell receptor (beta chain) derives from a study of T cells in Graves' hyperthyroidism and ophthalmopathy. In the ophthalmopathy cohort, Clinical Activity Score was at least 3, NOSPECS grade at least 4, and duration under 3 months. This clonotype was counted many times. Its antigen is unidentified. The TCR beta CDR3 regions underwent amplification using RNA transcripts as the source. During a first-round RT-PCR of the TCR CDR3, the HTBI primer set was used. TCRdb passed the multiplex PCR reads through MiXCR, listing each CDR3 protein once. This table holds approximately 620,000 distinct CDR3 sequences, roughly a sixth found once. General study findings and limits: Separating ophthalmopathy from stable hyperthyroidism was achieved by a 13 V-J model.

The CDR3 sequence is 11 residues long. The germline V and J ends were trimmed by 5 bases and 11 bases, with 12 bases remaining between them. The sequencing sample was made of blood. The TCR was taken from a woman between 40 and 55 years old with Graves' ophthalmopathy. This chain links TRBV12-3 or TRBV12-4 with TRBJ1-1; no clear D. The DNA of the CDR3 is TGTGCCAGCAGTCAAGAGGTCGGTGCTTTCTTT. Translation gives CASSQEVGAFF.